This is a list of T cell receptor beta chains from one sample in a study of OX40 agonist ivuxolimab in advanced cancers. Method: immunoSEQ multiplex PCR; TCRdb's copy keeps in-frame clones and lacks some. Of over 65,000 clones in the sample, over 75% are singletons; the top ten hold about 5.5%. The material sequenced was CD4+ or CD8+ T cells sorted from blood, taken in a trial of the OX40 agonist ivuxolimab. All receptors derive from an adult with an advanced solid tumor such as melanoma, head and neck, liver or kidney cancer. The CDR3 runs from the conserved cysteine through the conserved F or W. The D gene is left open where the match is weak. Where a row states a size, it is once, few, many or the class of an expanded clone; other rows omit it.

J	V	size	length	D	CDR3	DNA
TRBJ2-3	TRBV10-2	NA	12	NA	CASGLPTDTQYF	TGCGCCAGCGGACTACCGACAGATACGCAGTATTTT
TRBJ2-6	TRBV6-4	once	15	NA	CASSFDSAGANVLTF	TGTGCCAGCAGTTTTGACTCAGCTGGGGCCAACGTCCTGACTTTC
TRBJ2-3	TRBV11-2	NA	15	NA	CASRTSLLGTDTQYF	TGTGCCAGCAGGACGAGCCTTCTCGGCACAGATACGCAGTATTTT
TRBJ1-2	TRBV4-1	few	16	TRBD1	CASSQAGTGSNYGYTF	TGCGCCAGCAGCCAGGCCGGGACAGGGTCTAACTATGGCTACACCTTC
TRBJ2-1	TRBV18	NA	16	TRBD2	CASSPGLAGGVDEQFF	TGTGCCAGCTCACCTGGACTAGCGGGAGGGGTCGATGAGCAGTTCTTC
TRBJ1-3	TRBV10-3	NA	15	TRBD1	CAISADRGPGNTIYF	TGTGCCATCAGTGCAGACAGGGGGCCTGGAAACACCATATATTTT
TRBJ2-2	TRBV5-1	once	14	NA	CASSSPSKTGELFF	TGCGCCAGCAGCTCTCCCTCGAAGACCGGGGAGCTGTTTTTT
TRBJ2-1	TRBV7-2	NA	16	TRBD2	CASSSGLAGGQGEQFF	TGTGCCAGCAGCTCGGGACTAGCGGGGGGGCAGGGTGAGCAGTTCTTC
TRBJ2-2	TRBV6-4	many	15	NA	CASSDGTENTGELFF	TGTGCCAGCAGTGACGGGACGGAAAACACCGGGGAGCTGTTTTTT
TRBJ2-2	TRBV5-6	NA	18	NA	CASSLVSVIWGNTGELFF	TGTGCCAGCAGCTTGGTCTCTGTAATCTGGGGGAACACCGGGGAGCTGTTTTTT
TRBJ2-1	TRBV9	NA	13	NA	CASSVGRGNEQFF	TGTGCCAGCAGCGTAGGGAGGGGCAATGAGCAGTTCTTC
TRBJ1-1	TRBV28	NA	14	NA	CASTRGGANTEAFF	TGTGCCAGCACTCGGGGGGGGGCGAACACTGAAGCTTTCTTT
TRBJ2-2	TRBV19	NA	16	TRBD1	CASREPLGGRTGELFF	TGTGCCAGTAGGGAACCGTTAGGGGGCCGCACCGGGGAGCTGTTTTTT
TRBJ2-1	TRBV21-1	NA	16	NA	CASSIRGLAAFNEQFF	TGTGCCAGCAGCATCCGCGGACTAGCGGCTTTCAATGAGCAGTTCTTC
TRBJ2-1	TRBV18	NA	14	NA	CASSPKAGGNEQFF	TGTGCCAGCTCACCTAAAGCCGGAGGCAATGAGCAGTTCTTC
TRBJ1-3	TRBV10-3	NA	17	NA	CAISENYGGSSGNTIYF	TGTGCCATCAGTGAGAATTACGGTGGCTCGTCCGGAAACACCATATATTTT
TRBJ2-5	TRBV19	NA	15	NA	CASSKNRDLQETQYF	TGTGCCAGTAGTAAAAATAGGGACTTGCAAGAGACCCAGTACTTC